Shown below are 21 T cell receptor beta chains from a single sample sequenced in a study of Graves' ophthalmopathy and Graves' hyperthyroidism. Investigators amplified TCR beta CDR3 regions from RNA transcripts. First-round RT-PCR with HTBI primers preceded a second-round multiplex PCR. TCRdb called the multiplex PCR reads again in MiXCR, with one record for every CDR3 protein. The table records over a million distinct CDR3 sequences, about two fifths of them present only once. Sequences were obtained from peripheral blood or thyroid tissue (not recorded which). These receptors originate from an adult man with Graves' hyperthyroidism.

A note on this clonotype: A much larger clone differs from this one at a single base, so this may be a read error. The J gene is TRBJ1-6, the V gene TRBV7-2; 9 bases are shared with TRBD1. Germline assignment: CDR1 SGHTA and CDR2 FQGNSA. The CDR3 totals 17 residues. CDR3 sequence: CAGSLVSHGTGHSPLHF. Here the CDR3 DNA reads TGTGCCGGCAGCTTAGTGTCTCACGGGACAGGGCATTCACCCCTCCACTTT.

The chain joins TRBV10-3 to TRBJ2-5; D is ambiguous. V was clipped by 5 bases and J by 9 bases, with 16 bases between them. The CDR3 runs to 13 residues. CDR1 and CDR2 from the germline V gene are ENHRY and SYGVKD. CDR3 residues: CAISPGDNQPQYF. The CDR3 nucleotides read TGTGCCATCAGTCCAGGTGACAATCAGCCCCAGTACTTC.

This rearrangement joins TRBV7-9 to TRBJ2-7; D may be TRBD1 or TRBD2 (5 bases each). Trimming stripped 5 bases from V and 6 bases from J, with 17 bases between. CDR3 length: 14 residues. The germline V gene has CDR1 SEHNR and CDR2 FQNEAQ (reference sequence). The CDR3 sequence is CASSALMHGGEQYF. The DNA of the CDR3 is TGTGCCAGCAGCGCACTTATGCATGGGGGCGAGCAGTACTTC.

The chain recombines TRBV29-1 with TRBJ1-2, with D hard to call. V lost 2 bases to trimming and J lost 3 bases, with 10 bases between them. The CDR3 has 13 residues. Germline V lookup: CDR1 SQVTM, CDR2 ANQGSEA. The CDR3 is CSVEPHEDYGYTF. The CDR3 nucleotides are TGCAGCGTTGAACCCCATGAGGACTATGGCTACACCTTC.

With regard to this clonotype: This could be a read error, since a much larger clone is one nucleotide away. This chain uses TRBV11-2 with TRBJ1-1, with 7 nucleotides matching TRBD1. With V trimmed by 5 bases and J by 1 base, 7 bases remained unmatched. Germline V lookup: CDR1 SGHAT, CDR2 FQNNGV. This CDR3 comprises 15 residues. The CDR3 coding sequence is TGTGCCAGCAGCGGGATGAACAGGGGGAACACTGAAGCTTTCTTT. Its protein product is CASSGMNRGNTEAFF. The whole variable domain, remainder taken from reference TRBV11-2 and TRBJ1-1, is EAGVAQSPRYKIIEKRQSVAFWCNPISGHATLYWYQQILGQGPKLLIQFQNNGVVDDSQLPKDRFSAERLKGVDSTLKIQPAKLEDSAVYLCASSGMNRGNTEAFFGQGTRLTVV.

This clonotype occurred many times. The CDR3 here is CASSTLGKTAEAFF. The CDR3 DNA reads TGTGCCAGCAGCACACTAGGGAAAACAGCCGAAGCTTTCTTT. The chain carries TRBV7-9 and TRBJ1-1; no clear D. Germline V CDR1 and CDR2: SEHNR, FQNEAQ (reference sequence). The ends were cut back, 5 bases at V and 8 bases at J, with 18 bases in the middle. The CDR3 has 14 residues.

Comment on this clonotype: The CDR3 carries no conserved terminal phenylalanine or tryptophan, so it likely arises from a read error. V is TRBV13 and J is TRBJ2-7, with 7 positions matching TRBD2. Germline V gives CDR1 PRHDT, CDR2 FYEKMQ (reference sequence). There are 15 residues in the CDR3. The J segment lost 5 bases and the V segment lost 3 bases, leaving 10 bases of the junction unmatched. The CDR3: CASSFWARRENEQYL. In nucleotides, the CDR3 is TGTGCCAGCAGCTTTTGGGCGAGGCGGGAGAACGAGCAGTACCTC.

The chain recombines TRBV7-2 with TRBJ2-5; TRBD2 agrees at 8 bases. The length of the CDR3 is 15 residues. Looked up from germline, CDR1 is SGHTA and CDR2 is FQGNSA. Trimming cost V 3 bases and J 4 bases; bases outside gene matches: 7. Here the CDR3 DNA reads TGTGCCAGCAGCTTGGACGGGGGGGCAGGAGAGACCCAGTACTTC. Protein: CASSLDGGAGETQYF.

This clonotype came up a few times. This sequence joins TRBV5-8 and TRBJ1-2; 7 bases line up with TRBD1. V trimming: 2 bases; J trimming: 8 bases; junction bases outside the gene matches: 9. CDR3 size: 14 residues. Looked up from germline, CDR1 is SGHTS and CDR2 is YDEGEE. The CDR3 spells CASSFDRANGGYTF. CDR3 nucleotides: TGTGCCAGCAGCTTCGACAGGGCCAACGGAGGCTACACCTTC. Drawing the rest from reference TRBV5-8 and TRBJ1-2, the complete variable domain is EAGVTQSPTHLIKTRGQQATLRCSPISGHTSVYWYQQALGLGLQFLLWYDEGEERNRGNFPPRFSGRQFPNYSSELNVNALELEDSALYLCASSFDRANGGYTFGSGTRLTVV.

This clonotype was observed many times. The chain uses TRBV20-1 and TRBJ2-7, with D perhaps assigned TRBD1 or TRBD2 (6 bases each). The CDR3 totals 15 residues. The germline V gene has CDR1 DFQATT and CDR2 SNEGSKA (reference sequence). V lost 3 bases, J lost 4 bases, and 19 bases lay in between. The CDR3 DNA is TGCAGTGCTAGGGGCAAGTTACGGAGGGGGTACGAGCAGTACTTC. It translates to CSARGKLRRGYEQYF.

This clonotype was detected ten times or more. V usage is TRBV11-2 and J usage is TRBJ2-7, with 10 bases identical to TRBD1. Germline lookup yields CDR1 SGHAT and CDR2 FQNNGV. The CDR3 is made up of 14 amino acids. Trimming took 5 bases from V and 2 from J; bases not matched to a gene: 3. The CDR3 DNA follows: TGTGCCAGCAGCCGCGGACAGGGGGCCTACGAGCAGTACTTC. This translates into CASSRGQGAYEQYF.

Notes on this clonotype: This may be a read error, as it is one base from a much larger clone. Without the conserved terminal phenylalanine or tryptophan, this CDR3 likely stems from a read error. This chain connects TRBV12-3 or TRBV12-4 to TRBJ1-6, with D possibly being TRBD1 (6 bases). This CDR3 is built from 15 residues. V lost 5 bases to trimming and J lost 6 bases, with 14 bases between them. The DNA of the CDR3 is TGTGCCAGCAGTCACACAGGGATCTCTAATTCACCCCTCCACTGT. Its translation is CASSHTGISNSPLHC.

This clonotype has a count of ten or more. The CDR3 nucleotides read TGTGCCAGCAGCCACTCGACAGAGGGGGACTATGGCTACACCTTC. This codes for CASSHSTEGDYGYTF. This rearrangement joins TRBV4-2 to TRBJ1-2; a weak D match, TRBD1 (6 bases). The CDR3 has 15 residues. Per the germline V gene, CDR1 is LGHNA and CDR2 is YNFKEQ. V was shortened by 3 bases and J by 3 bases, with 14 bases between the two germline ends.

This chain connects TRBV19 to TRBJ1-5; 10 nucleotides agree with TRBD1. V gave up 4 bases and J gave up 14 bases; unmatched junction bases: 11. Germline values: CDR1 LNHDA, CDR2 SQIVND (reference sequence). This CDR3 comprises 14 residues. CDR3 in DNA: TGTGCCAGTAGTAAACGACAGGGGGCTTTCCCCGAGCATTTT. This sequence encodes CASSKRQGAFPEHF.

The chain combines TRBV12-3 or TRBV12-4 with TRBJ1-6, with 8 bases fitting TRBD1. This CDR3 is 14 amino acids long. Trimming cost V 6 bases and J 6 bases; bases outside gene matches: 4. The CDR3 region has the DNA TGTGCCAGCAGCCGGGACAGGATTAATTCACCCCTCCACTTT. Residues: CASSRDRINSPLHF.

The chain uses TRBV10-2 and TRBJ1-2; a weak D match, TRBD1 (6 bases). Trimming pared 2 bases from V and 0 bases from J, leaving 13 bases between. This CDR3 has 16 amino acids. Germline CDR1 is WSHSY and CDR2 is SAAADI. The CDR3 protein is CASSEPDSLTNYGYTF. The CDR3 region has the DNA TGCGCCAGCAGTGAGCCGGACAGCCTTACTAACTATGGCTACACCTTC.

The chain joins TRBV20-1 to TRBJ1-1, with 10 bases identical to TRBD1. The V gene's germline CDR1 is DFQATT and CDR2 SNEGSKA (reference sequence). V lost 6 bases to trimming and J lost 3 bases; unmatched junction nucleotides: 4. CDR3 size: 13 residues. CDR3 nucleotides: TGCAGTGCGAGCGGGACAGGGGACACTGAAGCTTTCTTT. Protein: CSASGTGDTEAFF.

This clonotype was found many times. The V gene is TRBV10-3, the J gene TRBJ2-2; the D is unclear. Germline V gene data show CDR1 as ENHRY and CDR2 as SYGVKD. V dropped 6 bases and J dropped 5 bases, with 13 bases sitting between them. The CDR3 is made up of 14 amino acids. CDR3 nucleotide sequence: TGTGCCATCAGGCCTGACATCCCAACCGGGGAGCTGTTTTTT. It is translated as CAIRPDIPTGELFF.

The rearrangement joins TRBV6-6 to TRBJ1-6; 8 bases fit TRBD1. Losses at the gene ends were 7 bases for V and 9 bases for J; bases not matched to a gene: 8. Germline-derived CDR1 and CDR2 are MNHNY and SVGAGI (reference sequence). The CDR3 contains 14 residues. The CDR3 bases are TGTGCCAGCAAGCCACAGGGGGATATTTCACCCCTCCACTTT. It translates to CASKPQGDISPLHF.

This clonotype was seen at least ten times. This chain links TRBV10-3 with TRBJ2-7; a possible D gene is TRBD2 (7 bases). CDR3 length: 14 amino acids. The ends were cut back, 3 bases at V and 5 bases at J, with 14 bases in the middle. The germline V gene encodes CDR1 ENHRY and CDR2 SYGVKD. CDR3: CAISEGGGRNEQYF. For the CDR3, the DNA is TGTGCCATCAGTGAAGGGGGGGGGCGTAACGAGCAGTACTTC.

Details on this clonotype: This may come from a read error, since a much larger clone is one base off. It is likely a read error, because the conserved phenylalanine at the end of the CDR3 is missing. CDR3 DNA sequence: TGCGCCAGCGGCCAGGGGGCCCGTAAAGACGAGCAGTACCTC. It yields the protein CASGQGARKDEQYL. V usage is TRBV5-1 and J usage is TRBJ2-7; the match to TRBD1 covers 8 bases. This CDR3 is built from 14 residues. In germline, CDR1 is SGHRS, CDR2 YFSETQ. The ends lost 7 bases at V and 5 bases at J; junction bases unmatched: 11.